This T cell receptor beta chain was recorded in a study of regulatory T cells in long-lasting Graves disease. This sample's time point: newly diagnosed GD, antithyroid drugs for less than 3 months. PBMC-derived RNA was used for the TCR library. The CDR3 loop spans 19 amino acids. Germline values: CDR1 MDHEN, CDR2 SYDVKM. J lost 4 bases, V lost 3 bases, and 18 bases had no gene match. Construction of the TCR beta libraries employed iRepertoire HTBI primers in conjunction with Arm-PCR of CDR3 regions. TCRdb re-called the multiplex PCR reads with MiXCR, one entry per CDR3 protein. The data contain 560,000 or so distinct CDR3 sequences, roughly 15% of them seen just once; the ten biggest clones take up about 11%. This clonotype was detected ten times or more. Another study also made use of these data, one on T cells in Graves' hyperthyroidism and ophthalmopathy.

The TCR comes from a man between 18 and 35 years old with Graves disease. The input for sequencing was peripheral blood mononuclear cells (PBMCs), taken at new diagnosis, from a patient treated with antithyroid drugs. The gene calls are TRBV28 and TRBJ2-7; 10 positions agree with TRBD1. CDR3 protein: CASSLALRQGAPRFYEQYF. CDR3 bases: TGTGCCAGCAGTTTGGCTCTCCGACAGGGGGCGCCTAGATTTTACGAGCAGTACTTC.